A selection of T cell receptor beta chains follows, all from one sample in a study of blood T cell repertoires in COVID-19. The table came from immunoSEQ multiplex PCR; TCRdb's copy has only in-frame clones and leaves some out. Of roughly 69,000 clones in the sample, roughly 80% are singletons; the top ten hold around 10%. Material for sequencing was peripheral blood. The receptors here all came from a woman aged 45 to 65 with acute or convalescent COVID-19. CDR3s leave out the opening cysteine and the closing phenylalanine or tryptophan. Fields, in order: V gene, J gene, CDR3 protein.

V: TRBV28; J: TRBJ1-1; CDR3: ASSFRGGANTEAF
V: TRBV15; J: TRBJ2-4; CDR3: ATSRDLGVGKNIQY
V: TRBV29-1; J: TRBJ2-1; CDR3: SVGTRGHNEQF
V: TRBV11-3; J: TRBJ2-1; CDR3: ASSETSAGAGDQNEQF
V: TRBV28; J: TRBJ2-6; CDR3: ASSPPSSGANVLT
V: TRBV29-1; J: TRBJ1-1; CDR3: SVKTGVAVNTEAF
V: TRBV7-8; J: TRBJ1-1; CDR3: ASSPERAGAF
V: TRBV19; J: TRBJ1-1; CDR3: ASIGGSRSVNTEAF
V: TRBV9; J: TRBJ1-3; CDR3: ASSDRVAEGTAPGNTIY
V: TRBV7-9; J: TRBJ2-5; CDR3: ASSWSGGLGTQY